Listed below are T cell receptor beta chains from one sample, sequenced in a study of cytomegalovirus exposure and HLA in healthy donors. Data came from immunoSEQ multiplex PCR; TCRdb stores just in-frame clones and leaves some out. The top ten hold around 1.6% of the sample, which has roughly 200,000 clones, 75% to 90% seen once. The sequencing input was PBMCs. These TCRs come from a man aged 45 to 65 in good health and CMV-seronegative. CDR3s leave out the opening cysteine and the closing phenylalanine or tryptophan. Each record gives: clone size, CDR3 length, J gene, V gene, CDR3 protein. Rows give clone size only sometimes, using once, few, many, or a class for an expanded clone.

once | 10 | TRBJ2-1 | TRBV7-9 | SSGQGGNEQF
once | 13 | TRBJ2-2 | TRBV30 | AWRGGGGGSGELF
NA | 15 | TRBJ2-3 | TRBV5-4 | ASSSGGGAGITDTQY
NA | 11 | TRBJ1-1 | TRBV7-8 | ASWERANTEAF
few | 11 | TRBJ1-5 | TRBV27 | ASSFRGLQPQH
NA | 11 | TRBJ1-1 | TRBV4-3 | ASSQDRGGGAF
NA | 12 | TRBJ1-5 | TRBV6-5 | ASSPDRSSQPQH
NA | 14 | TRBJ2-3 | TRBV27 | ASRDSSGSSTDTQY
NA | 10 | TRBJ1-2 | TRBV4-1 | ASSQAPVGYT
NA | 12 | TRBJ1-4 | TRBV6-5 | ASSYRGGNEKLF
NA | 15 | TRBJ2-2 | TRBV5-6 | ASSFYTGVISTGELF
NA | 11 | TRBJ1-6 | TRBV28 | ASSFPGNSPLH
NA | 12 | TRBJ2-3 | TRBV11-2 | ASRSGGGAGTQY
NA | 14 | TRBJ2-5 | TRBV7-3 | ASSLRGGGAEETQY
few | 13 | TRBJ1-4 | TRBV6-5 | ASSYSGTGDEKLF
NA | 12 | TRBJ1-2 | TRBV7-9 | AAHTSGVQGGYT
once | 15 | TRBJ1-1 | TRBV29-1 | SVEVWGQGMRNTEAF
once | 13 | TRBJ1-2 | TRBV6-1 | ASSEYGTGVSGYT
NA | 13 | TRBJ2-7 | TRBV4-3 | ASSQGHPSSYEQY
NA | 12 | TRBJ2-7 | TRBV5-1 | ASSLIGTGVEQY
few | 12 | TRBJ1-5 | TRBV19 | ASALTGSNQPQH
NA | 11 | TRBJ2-1 | TRBV6-5 | ASKDYSYNEQF
NA | 11 | TRBJ2-7 | TRBV2 | ASRQGYFYEQY
NA | 13 | TRBJ2-1 | TRBV7-2 | ASSPTSGIVHEQF
NA | 11 | TRBJ2-7 | TRBV30 | ALTSGSKYEQY
NA | 10 | TRBJ2-7 | TRBV11-3 | ASSLGPREQY
NA | 13 | TRBJ1-4 | TRBV7-9 | ASSLSGQLNEKLF
NA | 13 | TRBJ2-7 | TRBV2 | ASSLGLAGGEEQY
NA | 12 | TRBJ1-2 | TRBV6-5 | ASSLRGGFNGYT
few | 13 | TRBJ1-4 | TRBV4-3 | ASSQDRGTSEKLF
few | 18 | TRBJ2-6 | TRBV4-1 | ASSQVERRATGSGANVLT
NA | 12 | TRBJ1-4 | TRBV6-5 | ASSYAGANEKLF
NA | 11 | TRBJ2-3 | TRBV19 | ASRQQGADTQY
NA | 12 | TRBJ1-3 | TRBV6-1 | ASSGTGLRNTIY
NA | 15 | TRBJ2-5 | TRBV5-6 | ASSLPRTGGQRETQY
NA | 13 | TRBJ1-4 | TRBV19 | ASSIPGGRDEKLF
NA | 13 | TRBJ2-1 | TRBV5-1 | ASSLGPSGDNEQF
few | 13 | TRBJ1-4 | TRBV4-3 | ASSQGGQPGRKLF
NA | 13 | TRBJ2-1 | TRBV28 | ASSGGRDLYNEQF
NA | 15 | TRBJ1-1 | TRBV5-6 | ASSPIWDRGSNTEAF
NA | 15 | TRBJ2-1 | TRBV4-3 | ASSLALGTSGRNEQF
few | 13 | TRBJ1-4 | TRBV19 | ASKLSGDSNEKLF
NA | 13 | TRBJ1-1 | TRBV18 | ASSAGQGSNTEAF
NA | 13 | TRBJ2-6 | TRBV19 | ASSDRVSGANVLT
once | 11 | TRBJ2-5 | TRBV15 | ATSRGGQETQY
few | 14 | TRBJ1-5 | TRBV28 | ASRYRPWGQTQPQH
NA | 11 | TRBJ1-1 | TRBV7-3 | ASSLARQGEAF